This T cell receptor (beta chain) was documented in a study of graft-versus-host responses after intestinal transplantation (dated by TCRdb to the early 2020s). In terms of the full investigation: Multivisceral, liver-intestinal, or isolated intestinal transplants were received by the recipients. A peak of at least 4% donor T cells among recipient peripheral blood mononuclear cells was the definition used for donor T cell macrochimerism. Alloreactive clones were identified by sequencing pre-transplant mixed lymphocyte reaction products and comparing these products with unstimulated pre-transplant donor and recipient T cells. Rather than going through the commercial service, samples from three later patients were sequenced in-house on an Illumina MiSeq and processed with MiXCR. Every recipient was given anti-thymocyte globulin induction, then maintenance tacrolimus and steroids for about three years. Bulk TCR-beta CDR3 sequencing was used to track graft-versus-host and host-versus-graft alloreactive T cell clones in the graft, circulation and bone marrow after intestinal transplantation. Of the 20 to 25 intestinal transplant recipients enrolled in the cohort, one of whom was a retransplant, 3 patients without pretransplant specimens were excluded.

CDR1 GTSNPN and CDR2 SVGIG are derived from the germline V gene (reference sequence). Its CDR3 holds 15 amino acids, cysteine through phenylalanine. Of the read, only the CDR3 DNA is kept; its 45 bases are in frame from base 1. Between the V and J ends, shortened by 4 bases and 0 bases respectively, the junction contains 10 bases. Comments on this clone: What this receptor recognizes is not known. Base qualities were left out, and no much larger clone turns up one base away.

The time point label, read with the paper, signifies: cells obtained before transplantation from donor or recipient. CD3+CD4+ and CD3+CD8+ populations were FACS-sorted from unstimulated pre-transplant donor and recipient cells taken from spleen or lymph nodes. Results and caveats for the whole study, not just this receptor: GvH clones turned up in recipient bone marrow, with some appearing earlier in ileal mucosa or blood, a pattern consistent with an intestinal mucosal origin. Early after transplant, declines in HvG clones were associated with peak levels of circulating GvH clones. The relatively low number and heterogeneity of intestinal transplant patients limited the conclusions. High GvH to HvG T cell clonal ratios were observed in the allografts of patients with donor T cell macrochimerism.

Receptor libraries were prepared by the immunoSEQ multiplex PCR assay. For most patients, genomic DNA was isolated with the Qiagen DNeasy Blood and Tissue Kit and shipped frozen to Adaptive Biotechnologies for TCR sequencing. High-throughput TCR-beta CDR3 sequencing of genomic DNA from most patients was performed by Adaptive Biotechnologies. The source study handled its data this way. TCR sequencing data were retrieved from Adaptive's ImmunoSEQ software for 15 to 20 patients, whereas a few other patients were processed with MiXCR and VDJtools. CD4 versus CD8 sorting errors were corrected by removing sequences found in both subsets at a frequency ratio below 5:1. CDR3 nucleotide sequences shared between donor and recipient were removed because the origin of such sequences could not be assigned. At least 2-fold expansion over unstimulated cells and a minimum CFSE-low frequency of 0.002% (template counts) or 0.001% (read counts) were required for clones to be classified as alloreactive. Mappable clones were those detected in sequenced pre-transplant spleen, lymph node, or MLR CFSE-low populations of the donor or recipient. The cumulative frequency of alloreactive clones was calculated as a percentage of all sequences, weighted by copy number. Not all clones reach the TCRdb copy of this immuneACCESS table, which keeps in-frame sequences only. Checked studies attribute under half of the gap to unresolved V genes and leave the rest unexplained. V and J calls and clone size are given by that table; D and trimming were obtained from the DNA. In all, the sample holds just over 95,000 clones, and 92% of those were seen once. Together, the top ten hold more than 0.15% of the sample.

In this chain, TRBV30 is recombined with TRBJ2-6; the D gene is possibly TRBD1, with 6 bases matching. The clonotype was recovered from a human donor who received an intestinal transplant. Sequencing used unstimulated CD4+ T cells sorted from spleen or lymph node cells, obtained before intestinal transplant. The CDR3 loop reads CAWNRASSGANVLTF. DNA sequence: TGTGCCTGGAACAGGGCCAGCTCTGGGGCCAACGTCCTGACTTTC.